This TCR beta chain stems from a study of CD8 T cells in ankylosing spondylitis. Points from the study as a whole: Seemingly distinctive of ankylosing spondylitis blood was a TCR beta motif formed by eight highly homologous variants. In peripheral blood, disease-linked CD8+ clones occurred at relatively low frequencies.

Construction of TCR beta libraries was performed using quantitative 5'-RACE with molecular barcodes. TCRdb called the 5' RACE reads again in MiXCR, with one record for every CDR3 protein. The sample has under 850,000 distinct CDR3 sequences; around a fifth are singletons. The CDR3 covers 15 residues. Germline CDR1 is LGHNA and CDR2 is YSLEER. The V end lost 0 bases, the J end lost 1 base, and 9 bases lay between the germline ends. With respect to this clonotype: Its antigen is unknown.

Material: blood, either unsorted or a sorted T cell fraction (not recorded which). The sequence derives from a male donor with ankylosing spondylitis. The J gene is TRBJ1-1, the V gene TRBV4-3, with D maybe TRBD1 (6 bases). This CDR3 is CASSQENRANTEAFF. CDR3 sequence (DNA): TGCGCCAGCAGCCAAGAAAACAGGGCGAACACTGAAGCTTTCTTT.